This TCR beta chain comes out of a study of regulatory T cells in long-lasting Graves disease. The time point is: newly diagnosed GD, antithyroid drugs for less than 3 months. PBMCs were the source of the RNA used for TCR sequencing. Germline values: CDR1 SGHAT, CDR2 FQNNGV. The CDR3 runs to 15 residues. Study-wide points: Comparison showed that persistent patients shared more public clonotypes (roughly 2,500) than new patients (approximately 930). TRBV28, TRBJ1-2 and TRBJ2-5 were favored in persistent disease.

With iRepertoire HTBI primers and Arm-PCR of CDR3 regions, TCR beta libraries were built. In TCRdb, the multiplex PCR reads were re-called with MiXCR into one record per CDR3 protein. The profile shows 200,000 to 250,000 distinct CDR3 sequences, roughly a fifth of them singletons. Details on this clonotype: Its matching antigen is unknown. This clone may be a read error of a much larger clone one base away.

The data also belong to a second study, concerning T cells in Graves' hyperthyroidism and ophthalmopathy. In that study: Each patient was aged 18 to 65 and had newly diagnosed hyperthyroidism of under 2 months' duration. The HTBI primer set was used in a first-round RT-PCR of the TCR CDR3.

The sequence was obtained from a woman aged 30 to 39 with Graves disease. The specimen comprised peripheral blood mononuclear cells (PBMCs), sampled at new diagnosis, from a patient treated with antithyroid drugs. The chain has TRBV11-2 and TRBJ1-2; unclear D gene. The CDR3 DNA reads TGTGCCAGCAGCATCCCCGGGGTCAGCGACTATGACTACACCTTC. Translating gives CASSIPGVSDYDYTF.